The 5 T cell receptor beta chains listed next were all sequenced from one sample in a study of blood T cell repertoires in COVID-19. Clones were sequenced by immunoSEQ multiplex PCR, and TCRdb holds only the in-frame ones, with some missing. This sample carries around 200,000 clones, about nine tenths of them seen once, and the ten largest clones take 20% to 25%. Sequences were obtained from peripheral blood. The source of these receptors is a man in his sixties or seventies with active or convalescent COVID-19.

The V and J genes are TRBV5-4 and TRBJ2-3; TRBD2 matches at 8 bases. Germline CDR1 and CDR2: SGHNT and YYREEE (reference sequence). J lost 6 bases, V lost 2 bases, and 8 bases had no gene match. The CDR3 runs to 15 residues. The CDR3 region has the DNA TGTGCCAGCAGCTTCTCGGGGGGGTTCATGGATACGCAGTATTTT. Translation gives CASSFSGGFMDTQYF.

The rearrangement links TRBV20-1 to TRBJ1-1; 10 positions agree with TRBD1. The CDR3 contains 14 residues. Trimming at V came to 3 bases and at J to 5 bases, leaving 6 bases not matched to a gene. Germline CDR1 and CDR2: DFQATT and SNEGSKA (reference sequence). CDR3 residues: CSASRGTGETEAFF. The DNA of the CDR3 is TGCAGTGCTAGTAGGGGGACAGGGGAAACTGAAGCTTTCTTT.

The V gene is TRBV19, the J gene TRBJ1-1, with TRBD1 matching over 8 bases. Trimming cost V 7 bases and J 1 base; bases outside gene matches: 5. This CDR3 is 14 amino acids long. The germline gives CDR1 LNHDA, CDR2 SQIVND (reference sequence). DNA of the CDR3: TGTGCCAGTATAGGGGACAGGACGAACACTGAAGCTTTCTTT. This gives the protein CASIGDRTNTEAFF.

The chain has TRBV20-1 and TRBJ2-5; D possibly corresponds to TRBD2 (6 bases). The CDR3 contains 13 residues. The germline CDR1 and CDR2 sequences are DFQATT and SNEGSKA (reference sequence). V was pared by 3 bases and J by 2 bases, with 10 bases between. The CDR3 bases are TGCAGTGCTAGTACCCGGGGGCAAGAGACCCAGTACTTC. Translating it yields CSASTRGQETQYF.

The chain links TRBV4-3 to TRBJ2-5, with a possible D match to TRBD1 (6 bases). V lost 0 bases, J lost 6 bases, and 8 bases lay in between. Germline CDR1 and CDR2: LGHNA and YSLEER. CDR3 length: 13 residues. The CDR3 bases are TGCGCCAGCAGCCAAGACGGGACAAAGACCCAGTACTTC. Translation: CASSQDGTKTQYF.